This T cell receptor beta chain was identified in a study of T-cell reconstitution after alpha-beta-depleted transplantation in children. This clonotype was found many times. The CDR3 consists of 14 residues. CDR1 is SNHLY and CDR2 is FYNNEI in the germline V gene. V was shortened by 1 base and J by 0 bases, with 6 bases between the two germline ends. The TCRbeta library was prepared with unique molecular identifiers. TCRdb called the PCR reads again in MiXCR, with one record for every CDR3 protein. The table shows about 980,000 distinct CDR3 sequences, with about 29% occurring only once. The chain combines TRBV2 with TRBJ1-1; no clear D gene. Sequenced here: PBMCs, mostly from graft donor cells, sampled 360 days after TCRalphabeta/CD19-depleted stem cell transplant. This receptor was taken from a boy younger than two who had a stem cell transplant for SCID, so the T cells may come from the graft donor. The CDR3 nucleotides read TGTGCCAGCAGTGAAGGACGGATGAACACTGAAGCTTTCTTT. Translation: CASSEGRMNTEAFF.